The next 17 T cell receptor beta chains were all read from a single sample in a study of blood T cell repertoires in COVID-19. Some clones are missing from TCRdb's copy, which holds only in-frame ones; the method was immunoSEQ multiplex PCR. The sample yields approximately 200,000 clones, about 81% seen once. The sequenced material came from peripheral blood. The source is a woman of 80 years or more with COVID-19, enrolled during active disease.

Only one count was recorded for this clone. V and J are TRBV9 and TRBJ2-7; 8 bases fit TRBD2. CDR1 and CDR2 (germline): SGDLS, YYNGEE. V gave up 0 bases and J gave up 5 bases; unmatched junction bases: 7. The CDR3 sequence is 15 residues long. The CDR3 reads CASSVEGRGGDEQYF. CDR3 sequence (DNA): TGTGCCAGCAGCGTAGAAGGTCGGGGGGGCGACGAGCAGTACTTC.

This chain links TRBV28 with TRBJ2-3; 9 nucleotides match TRBD1. In germline, CDR1 is MDHEN, CDR2 SYDVKM. The CDR3 totals 14 residues. After removal of 5 bases from V and 3 bases from J, the junction contained 3 bases not matched to a gene. CDR3 bases: TGTGCCAGCAGTATAGACAGGGGGACAGATACGCAGTATTTT. It encodes CASSIDRGTDTQYF.

V is TRBV18 and J is TRBJ2-1, with D possibly being TRBD1 (6 bases). V lost 2 bases to trimming and J lost 10 bases, with 12 bases between them. Germline CDR1 is KGHSH and CDR2 is LQKENI. The CDR3 sequence is 13 residues long. The CDR3 DNA reads TGTGCCAGCTCACCAAGGGCAGGGGACGAGCAGTTCTTC. Amino acids: CASSPRAGDEQFF.

The rearrangement joins TRBV6-2 or TRBV6-3 to TRBJ1-5; 7 bases are shared with TRBD1. The CDR3 consists of 17 residues. CDR1 and CDR2 from the germline V gene are MNHEY and SVGEGT. V dropped 0 bases and J dropped 0; count of bases not matched to a gene: 5. The CDR3 DNA reads TGTGCCAGCAGTTACTCAACAGGGGTTCCTAGCAATCAGCCCCAGCATTTT. Its protein is CASSYSTGVPSNQPQHF.

V is TRBV20-1 and J is TRBJ1-4, with a weak D call TRBD1 (5 bases). CDR1 DFQATT and CDR2 SNEGSKA come from the germline V gene (reference sequence). Trimming took off 3 bases at V and 0 bases at J, with 11 bases between the two ends. The CDR3 extends over 15 amino acids. The CDR3 sequence: CSASPQGATNEKLFF. The CDR3 coding sequence is TGCAGTGCTAGTCCCCAGGGCGCAACTAATGAAAAACTGTTTTTT.

The V gene is TRBV7-9, the J gene TRBJ1-3, with D hard to call. V was trimmed by 1 base and J by 7 bases, leaving 8 bases between them. CDR1 and CDR2 (germline): SEHNR, FQNEAQ (reference sequence). The CDR3 is 13 amino acids. The CDR3 loop reads CASSLGGINTIYF. DNA for the CDR3: TGTGCCAGCAGCTTAGGAGGGATCAACACCATATATTTT.

This chain connects TRBV4-1 to TRBJ2-3; TRBD2 matches at 9 bases. This CDR3 is 17 amino acids long. V was pared by 1 base and J by 2 bases, with 7 bases of the junction left unmatched. CDR1 and CDR2 (germline): MGHRA, YSYEKL. The CDR3 DNA sequence: TGCGCCAGCAGCCAAGGAGGGCTAGCGGGGTTCACAGATACGCAGTATTTT. Translating gives CASSQGGLAGFTDTQYF.

This clone was seen just once. The chain is built from TRBV16 and TRBJ1-1; D ambiguous. CDR1 is KGHSY and CDR2 is FQNENV in the germline V gene. The V end lost 2 bases, the J end lost 6 bases, and 10 bases lay between the germline ends. This CDR3 is 13 amino acids long. The CDR3 DNA sequence: TGTGCCAGCAGCCAAGTTATGCAGGCTGAAGCTTTCTTT. This translates into CASSQVMQAEAFF.

V gene TRBV2 combines with J gene TRBJ2-1; D ambiguous. The germline V and J ends were trimmed by 4 bases and 4 bases, with 17 bases remaining between them. CDR1 and CDR2 (germline): SNHLY, FYNNEI. CDR3 length: 16 amino acids. The CDR3 here is CASSAGSAGLYNEQFF. The CDR3 DNA reads TGTGCCAGCAGTGCTGGTTCGGCAGGCCTATACAATGAGCAGTTCTTC.

V and J are TRBV7-2 and TRBJ2-7, with D perhaps TRBD2 (6 bases). This CDR3 region has 15 residues. Trimming left V 1 base short and J 0 bases short, with 10 bases between. Germline V CDR1 and CDR2: SGHTA, FQGNSA. The chain's CDR3 is CASSLVWDSSYEQYF. For the CDR3, the DNA is TGTGCCAGCAGCTTAGTTTGGGACTCCTCCTACGAGCAGTACTTC.

This chain connects TRBV5-4 to TRBJ2-1; 7 bases are shared with TRBD2. The CDR3 runs to 15 residues. The germline V gene encodes CDR1 SGHNT and CDR2 YYREEE (reference sequence). J lost 2 bases, V lost 4 bases, and 6 bases had no gene match. The CDR3 loop reads CASSQRDGTYNEQFF. DNA of the CDR3: TGTGCCAGCAGCCAGCGGGACGGTACCTACAATGAGCAGTTCTTC.

This clone was found once. V gene TRBV3-1 (or the pseudogene TRBV3-2) combines with J gene TRBJ2-7, with D possibly TRBD1 on 5 matching bases. The germline V gene encodes CDR1 LGHDT and CDR2 YNNKEL (reference sequence). CDR3 length: 14 amino acids. V shed 1 base and J shed 2 bases, with 9 bases lying between them. CDR3 nucleotide sequence: TGTGCCAGCAGCCAAGGGCCAGGGCCCTACGAGCAGTACTTC. It yields the protein CASSQGPGPYEQYF.

The J gene is TRBJ1-5, the V gene TRBV28; TRBD1 matches 8 bases. CDR3 length: 15 residues. Trimming at V came to 6 bases and at J to 2 bases, leaving 6 bases not matched to a gene. Germline-derived CDR1 and CDR2 are MDHEN and SYDVKM. CDR3 sequence reads: CASSPGQGGNQPQHF. In nucleotides, the CDR3 is TGTGCCAGCAGCCCAGGACAGGGCGGCAATCAGCCCCAGCATTTT. The full variable domain, completed using reference TRBV28 and TRBJ1-5, is DVKVTQSSRYLVKRTGEKVFLECVQDMDHENMFWYRQDPGLGLRLIYFSYDVKMKEKGDIPEGYSVSREKKERFSLILESASTNQTSMYLCASSPGQGGNQPQHFGDGTRLSIL.

The chain joins TRBV6-5 to TRBJ1-2, with D unclear. Per the germline V gene, CDR1 is MNHEY and CDR2 is SVGAGI. The CDR3 covers 14 residues. The ends were cut back, 6 bases at V and 2 bases at J, with 13 bases in the middle. DNA of the CDR3: TGTGCCAGCAGCCCCGCGGGGTTCAACTATGGCTACACCTTC. Translated, it gives CASSPAGFNYGYTF.

This clone was detected a few times. The V call is TRBV6-2 or TRBV6-3, the J call TRBJ1-6; D call uncertain. Trimming pared 2 bases from V and 12 bases from J, leaving 8 bases between. This CDR3 has 12 amino acids. Germline CDR1 reads MNHEY; CDR2 reads SVGEGT. The CDR3 loop is CASSYGRGPLHF. The CDR3 coding sequence is TGTGCCAGCAGTTACGGGCGGGGACCCCTCCACTTT.

The CDR3 loop is CASSTGTAGANVLTF. The CDR3 coding sequence is TGCGCCAGCAGCACAGGGACAGCTGGGGCCAACGTCCTGACTTTC. The chain joins TRBV5-1 to TRBJ2-6, with TRBD1 identical over 7 bases. Per the germline V gene, CDR1 is SGHRS and CDR2 is YFSETQ. V lost 4 bases and J lost 2; bases outside the gene matches: 3. There are 15 residues in the CDR3.

The gene calls are TRBV4-3 and TRBJ1-2; 8 nucleotides align to TRBD1. Per germline, CDR1 LGHNA and CDR2 YSLEER. Unmatched junction bases numbered 13, after V lost 2 bases and J lost 8 bases. This CDR3 comprises 16 residues. CDR3 nucleotides: TGCGCCAGCAGCCAAACTAATCCGGGACAGGCAAGCGGCTACACCTTC. This translates into CASSQTNPGQASGYTF.